This TCR beta chain was profiled in a study of regulatory T cells in long-lasting Graves disease. The time point was: persistent/refractory GD, antithyroid drugs over 5 years with positive TRAb. Isolated PBMC RNA provided the starting material for the TCR library. Arm-PCR with iRepertoire HTBI primers amplified the CDR3 regions for these TCR beta libraries. TCRdb itself ran the multiplex PCR reads through MiXCR, one entry per CDR3 protein. Among some 340,000 distinct CDR3 sequences listed, approximately 25% were seen once. With 6 bases removed from V and 3 bases from J, the gap between germline ends came to 12 bases. CDR3 length: 14 amino acids. Germline CDR1 is MDHEN and CDR2 is SYDVKM.

This rearrangement joins TRBV28 to TRBJ1-3; tentative D call: TRBD1 (5 bases). The TCR was taken from a woman between 40 and 55 years old with Graves disease. Sequences were derived from peripheral blood mononuclear cells (PBMCs), sampled when the disease was refractory, from a patient treated with antithyroid drugs. CDR3 protein: CASRGVGDGNTIYF. The DNA of the CDR3 is TGTGCCAGCAGGGGGGTAGGGGATGGAAACACCATATATTTT. The full variable domain, completed using reference TRBV28 and TRBJ1-3, is DVKVTQSSRYLVKRTGEKVFLECVQDMDHENMFWYRQDPGLGLRLIYFSYDVKMKEKGDIPEGYSVSREKKERFSLILESASTNQTSMYLCASRGVGDGNTIYFGEGSWLTVV.